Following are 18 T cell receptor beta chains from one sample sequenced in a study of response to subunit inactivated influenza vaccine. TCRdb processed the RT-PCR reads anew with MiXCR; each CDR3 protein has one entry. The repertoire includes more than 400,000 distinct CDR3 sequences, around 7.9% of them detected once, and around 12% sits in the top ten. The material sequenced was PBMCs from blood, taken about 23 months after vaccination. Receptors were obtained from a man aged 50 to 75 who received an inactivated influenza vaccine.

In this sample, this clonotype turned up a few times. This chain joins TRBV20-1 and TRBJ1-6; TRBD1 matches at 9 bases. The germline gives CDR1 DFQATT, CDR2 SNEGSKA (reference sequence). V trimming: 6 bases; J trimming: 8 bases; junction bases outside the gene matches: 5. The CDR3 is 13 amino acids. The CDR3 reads CSARTGVDSPLHF. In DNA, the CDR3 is TGCAGTGCACGGACAGGGGTGGATTCACCCCTCCACTTT.

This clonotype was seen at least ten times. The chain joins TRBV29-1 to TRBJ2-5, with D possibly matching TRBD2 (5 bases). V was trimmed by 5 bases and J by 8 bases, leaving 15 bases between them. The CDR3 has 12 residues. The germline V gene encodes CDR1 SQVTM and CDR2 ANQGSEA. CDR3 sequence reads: CSVTPGSGTQYF. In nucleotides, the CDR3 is TGCAGCGTTACTCCGGGGTCCGGCACCCAGTACTTC.

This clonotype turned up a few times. The CDR3 spells CSAAGSNQPQHF. CDR3 coding DNA: TGCAGTGCCGCGGGTAGCAATCAGCCCCAGCATTTT. The J gene is TRBJ1-5, the V gene TRBV20-1; D not certain. The V end lost 6 bases, the J end lost 0 bases, and 6 bases lay between the germline ends. The CDR3 spans 12 residues. Germline CDR1 and CDR2: DFQATT and SNEGSKA (reference sequence).

Here the CDR3 DNA reads TGCAGTGCCCCGAGGGGCGGCGAGATTGCTAATGAAAAACTGTTTTTT. This codes for CSAPRGGEIANEKLFF. The J gene is TRBJ1-4, the V gene TRBV20-1; D is perhaps TRBD1 (5 bases). The CDR3 loop spans 16 amino acids. Trimming pared 6 bases from V and 3 bases from J, leaving 20 bases between. From germline, CDR1 is DFQATT and CDR2 SNEGSKA (reference sequence).

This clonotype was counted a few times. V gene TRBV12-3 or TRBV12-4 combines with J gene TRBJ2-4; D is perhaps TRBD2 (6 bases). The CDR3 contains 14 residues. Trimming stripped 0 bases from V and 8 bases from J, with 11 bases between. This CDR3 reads CASSLAGTWDIQYF. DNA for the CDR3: TGTGCCAGCAGTTTAGCGGGGACTTGGGACATTCAGTACTTC.

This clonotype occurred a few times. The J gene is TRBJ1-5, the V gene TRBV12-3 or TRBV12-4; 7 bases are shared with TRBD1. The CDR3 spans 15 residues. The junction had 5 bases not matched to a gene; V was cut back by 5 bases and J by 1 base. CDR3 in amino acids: CASSPEQGSNQPQHF. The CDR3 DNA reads TGTGCCAGCAGTCCGGAACAGGGGAGCAATCAGCCCCAGCATTTT.

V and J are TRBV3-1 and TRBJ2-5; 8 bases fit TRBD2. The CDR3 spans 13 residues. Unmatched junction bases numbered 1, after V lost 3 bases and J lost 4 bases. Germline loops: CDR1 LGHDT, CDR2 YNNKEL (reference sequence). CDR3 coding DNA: TGTGCCAGCAGCCACGCGGGGGGAGAGACCCAGTACTTC. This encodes CASSHAGGETQYF.

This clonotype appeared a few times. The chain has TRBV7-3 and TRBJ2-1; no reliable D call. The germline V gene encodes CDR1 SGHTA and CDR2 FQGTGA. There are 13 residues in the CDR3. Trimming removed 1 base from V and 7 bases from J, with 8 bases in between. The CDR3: CASSLIQVNEQFF. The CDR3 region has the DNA TGTGCCAGCAGCTTAATCCAGGTGAATGAGCAGTTCTTC.

CDR3 amino acids: CASSQGQAVNYGYTF. The CDR3 DNA follows: TGCGCCAGCAGCCAAGGACAGGCCGTTAACTATGGCTACACCTTC. V usage is TRBV4-3 and J usage is TRBJ1-2; tentative D call: TRBD1 (6 bases). Germline CDR1 reads LGHNA; CDR2 reads YSLEER. This CDR3 comprises 15 residues. V gave up 1 base and J gave up 1 base, with 10 bases separating them.

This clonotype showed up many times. CDR3 DNA: TGTGCCAGCTTGCCAGGGGAAGGCTATGGCTACACCTTC. Protein: CASLPGEGYGYTF. The chain joins TRBV6-6 to TRBJ1-2, with D perhaps TRBD1 (6 bases). V lost 8 bases and J 4 bases, leaving 14 bases between the germline ends. Germline V gives CDR1 MNHNY, CDR2 SVGAGI (reference sequence). The CDR3 consists of 13 residues.

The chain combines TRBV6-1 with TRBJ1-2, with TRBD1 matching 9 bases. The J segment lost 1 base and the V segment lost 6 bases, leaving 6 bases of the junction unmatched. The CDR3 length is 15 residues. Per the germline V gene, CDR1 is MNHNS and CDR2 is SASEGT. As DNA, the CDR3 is TGTGCCAGCAGGAAAACAGGGGGCAATAACTATGGCTACACCTTC. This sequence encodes CASRKTGGNNYGYTF.

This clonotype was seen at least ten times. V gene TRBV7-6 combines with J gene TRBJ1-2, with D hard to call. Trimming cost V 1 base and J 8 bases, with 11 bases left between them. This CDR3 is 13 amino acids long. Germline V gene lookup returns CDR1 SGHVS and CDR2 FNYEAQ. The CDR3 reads CASSLVSGGGYTF. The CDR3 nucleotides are TGTGCCAGCAGCTTAGTGTCAGGAGGCGGCTACACCTTC.

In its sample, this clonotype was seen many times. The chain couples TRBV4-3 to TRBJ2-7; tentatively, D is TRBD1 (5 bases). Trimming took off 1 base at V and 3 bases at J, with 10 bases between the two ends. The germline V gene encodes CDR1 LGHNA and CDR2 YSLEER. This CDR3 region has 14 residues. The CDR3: CASSQGPGNYEQYF. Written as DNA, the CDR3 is TGCGCCAGCAGCCAAGGTCCAGGGAACTACGAGCAGTACTTC.

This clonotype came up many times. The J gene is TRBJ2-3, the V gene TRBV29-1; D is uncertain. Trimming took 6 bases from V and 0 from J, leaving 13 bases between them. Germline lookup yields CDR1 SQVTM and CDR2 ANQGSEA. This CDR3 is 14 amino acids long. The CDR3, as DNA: TGCAGCGTCGCCGTGGTGAGCAGCACAGATACGCAGTATTTT. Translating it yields CSVAVVSSTDTQYF.

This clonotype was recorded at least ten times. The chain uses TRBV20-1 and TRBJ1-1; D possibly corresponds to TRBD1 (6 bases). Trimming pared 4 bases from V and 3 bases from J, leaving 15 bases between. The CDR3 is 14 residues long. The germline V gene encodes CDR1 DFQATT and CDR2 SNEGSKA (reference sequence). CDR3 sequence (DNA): TGCAGTGCTATAGACGGGGGGGCAGACACTGAAGCTTTCTTT. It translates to CSAIDGGADTEAFF.

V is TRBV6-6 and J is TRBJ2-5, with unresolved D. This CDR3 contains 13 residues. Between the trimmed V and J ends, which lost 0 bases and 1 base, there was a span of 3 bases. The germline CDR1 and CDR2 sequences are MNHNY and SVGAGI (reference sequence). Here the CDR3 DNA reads TGTGCCAGCAGTTACTCCCTCCAAGAGACCCAGTACTTC. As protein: CASSYSLQETQYF.

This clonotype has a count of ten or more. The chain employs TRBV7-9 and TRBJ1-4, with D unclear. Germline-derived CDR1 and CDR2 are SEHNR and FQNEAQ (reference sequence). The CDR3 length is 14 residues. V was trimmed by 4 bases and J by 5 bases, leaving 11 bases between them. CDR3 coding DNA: TGTGCCAGCAGCTCCCCCGACGGAAATGAAAAACTGTTTTTT. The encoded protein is CASSSPDGNEKLFF.

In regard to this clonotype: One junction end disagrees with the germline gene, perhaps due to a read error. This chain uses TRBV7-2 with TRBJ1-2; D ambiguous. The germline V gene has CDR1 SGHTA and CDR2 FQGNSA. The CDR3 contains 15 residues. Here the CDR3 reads CASSLAVGDNYGYSF. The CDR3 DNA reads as TGTGCCAGCAGCTTAGCCGTGGGAGATAACTATGGCTACTCCTTC.